These 20 T cell receptor beta chains originate from one sample sequenced in a study of blood T cell repertoires in COVID-19. Assay: immunoSEQ multiplex PCR; the TCRdb copy retains only in-frame clones and omits some. This table holds roughly 300,000 clones, 80% to 90% found once. The sample was peripheral blood. The receptors stem from a woman aged 45-65 years with acute or convalescent COVID-19.

CDR3 nucleotide sequence: TGCGCCAGCTCCCGACTAGCGACGGAGACCCAGTACTTC. It yields the protein CASSRLATETQYF. The chain is built from TRBV4-1 and TRBJ2-5; 8 nucleotides agree with TRBD2. The CDR3 length is 13 residues. Trimming at V came to 8 bases and at J to 5 bases, leaving 7 bases not matched to a gene. In germline, CDR1 is MGHRA, CDR2 YSYEKL.

This CDR3 is CASSELDLAGVNEQFF. The CDR3 nucleotides are TGTGCCAGCAGTGAACTTGATCTAGCGGGAGTAAATGAGCAGTTCTTC. The rearrangement links TRBV6-4 to TRBJ2-1; 10 nucleotides align to TRBD2. The V and J ends lost 3 bases and 7 bases, in that order; junction bases with no gene match: 9. Germline V gene sequence: CDR1 MRHNA, CDR2 SNTAGT. The CDR3 has 16 residues.

This clone was observed once. The rearrangement uses TRBV27 and TRBJ2-7; D remains unclear. CDR1 is MNHEY and CDR2 is SMNVEV in the germline V gene (reference sequence). The V end lost 5 bases, the J end lost 2 bases, and 13 bases lay between the germline ends. The length of the CDR3 is 14 residues. The chain's CDR3 is CASSQQKPPYEQYF. Here the CDR3 DNA reads TGTGCCAGCAGTCAACAGAAGCCTCCCTACGAGCAGTACTTC.

Concerning this clone: This CDR3 is also generated by other DNA sequences in the sample. The V and J genes are TRBV12-3 or TRBV12-4 and TRBJ1-2; D is perhaps TRBD1 (6 bases). CDR3 length equals 13 residues. The V end lost 6 bases, the J end lost 2 bases, and 10 bases lay between the germline ends. Written as DNA, the CDR3 is TGTGCCAGCAGCCCACAGGGAAACTATGGCTACACCTTC. Translating it yields CASSPQGNYGYTF.

The gene calls are TRBV24-1 and TRBJ2-3, with 9 positions matching TRBD2. This CDR3 region has 16 residues. Germline lookup yields CDR1 KGHDR and CDR2 SFDVKD. The V and J ends lost 8 bases and 3 bases, in that order; junction bases with no gene match: 11. CDR3 nucleotide sequence: TGTGCCACCACCCCCGGTCGAGCGGGGGGAACAGATACGCAGTATTTT. Amino acid sequence: CATTPGRAGGTDTQYF.

The table lists this clone with a few counts. The chain employs TRBV19 and TRBJ1-4; 7 bases fit TRBD1. V was clipped by 7 bases and J by 0 bases; unmatched bases: 11. The CDR3 runs 17 residues. In germline, CDR1 is LNHDA, CDR2 SQIVND (reference sequence). As DNA, the CDR3 is TGTGCCAGTACAAACAGCGCCCAGGGGGCAACTAATGAAAAACTGTTTTTT. It codes for CASTNSAQGATNEKLFF. The variable domain in full, completed from reference TRBV19 and TRBJ1-4, reads DGGITQSPKYLFRKEGQNVTLSCEQNLNHDAMYWYRQDPGQGLRLIYYSQIVNDFQKGDIAEGYSVSREKKESFPLTVTSAQKNPTAFYLCASTNSAQGATNEKLFFGSGTQLSVL.

The V and J genes are TRBV2 and TRBJ1-2; the match to TRBD1 covers 7 bases. V gave up 0 bases and J gave up 8 bases; unmatched junction bases: 12. Germline assignment: CDR1 SNHLY and CDR2 FYNNEI. The CDR3 sequence is 16 residues long. CDR3 nucleotide sequence: TGTGCCAGCAGTGAAGCGCGGTCTAAGGGGGCTCAGGGCTACACCTTC. Translating gives CASSEARSKGAQGYTF.

The genes are TRBV21-1 and TRBJ1-1. TRBV21-1 is flagged as a pseudogene. This CDR3 is built from 19 residues. CDR3 nucleotides: TGTGCCAGCAGCAAAGCCCTGGCCCCTCGGAAAATACTAAACACTGAAGCTTTCTTT. Amino acids: CASSKALAPRKILNTEAFF.

The chain combines TRBV5-1 with TRBJ2-2; TRBD2 might be the D (5 bases). The germline gives CDR1 SGHRS, CDR2 YFSETQ. This CDR3 has 15 residues. V lost 4 bases and J 0 bases, leaving 10 bases between the germline ends. The CDR3 spells CASSDAGANTGELFF. The CDR3 bases are TGCGCCAGCAGCGACGCCGGGGCGAACACCGGGGAGCTGTTTTTT.

This rearrangement joins TRBV5-1 to TRBJ1-1, with D possibly being TRBD1 (6 bases). V was pared by 5 bases and J by 4 bases, with 18 bases between. This CDR3 spans 15 amino acids. The germline V gene has CDR1 SGHRS and CDR2 YFSETQ. The CDR3 sequence is CASRLKGGDGTEAFF. DNA of the CDR3: TGCGCCAGCAGATTGAAAGGGGGTGATGGCACTGAAGCTTTCTTT.

The chain carries TRBV27 and TRBJ1-1, with 7 bases identical to TRBD1. Trimming at V came to 8 bases and at J to 3 bases, leaving 12 bases not matched to a gene. This CDR3 spans 15 amino acids. Per the germline V gene, CDR1 is MNHEY and CDR2 is SMNVEV (reference sequence). The CDR3 bases are TGTGCCAGCTCTTCACAGGGGCCGTGGGACACTGAAGCTTTCTTT. Its translation is CASSSQGPWDTEAFF.

The chain carries TRBV4-1 and TRBJ1-2; 10 bases line up with TRBD1. Germline CDR1 and CDR2: MGHRA and YSYEKL. With 1 base clipped from V and 0 bases from J, the junction kept 11 bases outside the gene matches. The CDR3 runs 19 residues. The CDR3 loop reads CASSQVIPGQGLANYGYTF. The CDR3 region has the DNA TGCGCCAGCAGCCAAGTCATACCGGGACAGGGGCTAGCTAACTATGGCTACACCTTC.

The chain joins TRBV11-1 to TRBJ1-3; TRBD1 matches at 7 bases. This CDR3 spans 15 amino acids. Germline CDR1 reads SGHAT; CDR2 reads FQDESV (reference sequence). Trimming removed 5 bases from V and 4 bases from J; junction bases left unmatched: 8. This CDR3 is CASSKQGLAGNTIYF. CDR3 in DNA: TGTGCCAGCAGCAAACAGGGGCTCGCCGGAAACACCATATATTTT.

The CDR3 nucleotides read TGTGCCATCAGTGGACAGGGGGCTTGGGCAGATACGCAGTATTTT. As protein: CAISGQGAWADTQYF. V and J are TRBV10-3 and TRBJ2-3; 10 bases line up with TRBD1. Germline V CDR1 and CDR2: ENHRY, SYGVKD. V lost 4 bases to trimming and J lost 4 bases; unmatched junction nucleotides: 5. The CDR3 is 15 amino acids.

The chain joins TRBV7-9 to TRBJ2-2; TRBD2 might be the D (5 bases). The V gene's germline CDR1 is SEHNR and CDR2 FQNEAQ (reference sequence). This CDR3 is 14 amino acids long. Trimming left V 4 bases short and J 4 bases short, with 10 bases between. The CDR3 region is CASSSPGSTGELFF. In DNA form, the CDR3 reads TGTGCCAGCAGCTCCCCGGGGTCCACCGGGGAGCTGTTTTTT.

The gene calls are TRBV5-1 and TRBJ1-3, with D perhaps matching TRBD1 (5 bases). Trimming pared 7 bases from V and 0 bases from J, leaving 14 bases between. The CDR3 spans 15 residues. Germline V gene sequence: CDR1 SGHRS, CDR2 YFSETQ. The CDR3 DNA reads as TGCGCCAGCCGGACGGGGGAGAGCTCTGGAAACACCATATATTTT. This translates into CASRTGESSGNTIYF. The full variable domain, its missing parts supplied by reference TRBV5-1 and TRBJ1-3, is KAGVTQTPRYLIKTRGQQVTLSCSPISGHRSVSWYQQTPGQGLQFLFEYFSETQRNKGNFPGRFSGRQFSNSRSEMNVSTLELGDSALYLCASRTGESSGNTIYFGEGSWLTVV.

The V call is TRBV7-2, the J call TRBJ2-1, with TRBD2 as a possible D gene (6 bases). V lost 2 bases, J lost 4 bases, and 9 bases lay in between. CDR1 is SGHTA, CDR2 FQGNSA, per germline. CDR3 length equals 14 residues. The CDR3 spells CASSLSAGYNEQFF. The CDR3 DNA sequence: TGTGCCAGCAGCTTAAGTGCGGGGTACAATGAGCAGTTCTTC. The whole variable domain, remainder taken from reference TRBV7-2 and TRBJ2-1, is GAGVSQSPSNKVTEKGKDVELRCDPISGHTALYWYRQSLGQGLEFLIYFQGNSAPDKSGLPSDRFSAERTGGSVSTLTIQRTQQEDSAVYLCASSLSAGYNEQFFGPGTRLTVL.

The chain links TRBV27 to TRBJ1-1; 8 bases are a match to TRBD1. Germline V gene data show CDR1 as MNHEY and CDR2 as SMNVEV (reference sequence). This CDR3 is 15 amino acids long. V gave up 3 bases and J gave up 0 bases; unmatched junction bases: 3. As DNA, the CDR3 is TGTGCCAGCAGTTTTGGGACAGGTATGAACACTGAAGCTTTCTTT. This codes for CASSFGTGMNTEAFF.

The V gene is TRBV3-1 (or the pseudogene TRBV3-2), the J gene TRBJ2-2; TRBD2 matches at 7 bases. CDR1 LGHDT and CDR2 YNNKEL come from the germline V gene (reference sequence). Trimming cost V 3 bases and J 5 bases; bases outside gene matches: 6. This CDR3 region has 15 residues. CDR3 sequence: CASSQWDYGTGELFF. DNA for the CDR3: TGTGCCAGCAGCCAGTGGGACTATGGGACCGGGGAGCTGTTTTTT.

The chain employs TRBV27 and TRBJ2-7; TRBD2 agrees at 7 bases. The V gene end was trimmed by 5 bases and the J gene end by 1 base; junction bases not matched to a gene: 2. Germline V gene lookup returns CDR1 MNHEY and CDR2 SMNVEV (reference sequence). The CDR3 sequence is 13 residues long. The CDR3 DNA reads TGTGCCAGCAGTCGGGACTATTCCTACGAGCAGTACTTC. Translating gives CASSRDYSYEQYF.